A selection of T cell receptor beta chains follows, all from one sample in a study of T cell repertoires in cytomegalovirus infection. For these receptors, no antigen is known. TCRdb itself ran the reads through MiXCR, one entry per CDR3 protein. The sample has around 570,000 distinct CDR3 sequences, roughly 43% seen once. The material was cultured PBMCs, obtained from culture after CMV antigen stimulation. The receptors derive from a human donor in good health (CMV status not recorded). Some clones in this sample may be carry-over from other donors' samples. Each CDR3 is given with its conserved first and last residue. D genes are given only for firm matches. Rows give clone size only sometimes, using once, few, many, or a class for an expanded clone.

j_gene	v_gene	d_gene	abundance	len	CDR3nt	CDR3aa
TRBJ1-2	TRBV7-6	TRBD1	few	15	TGTGCCAGCAGCCCAGCCCTCGGACAGGGCCATGGCTACACCTTC	CASSPALGQGHGYTF
TRBJ1-1	TRBV5-5	-	few	13	TGTGCCAGCAGCTTAGCAGGGGATGGTGAAGCTTTCTTT	CASSLAGDGEAFF
TRBJ2-3	TRBV5-4	TRBD1	-	17	TGTGCCAGCAGACACCTACGACAGGGGGTCCACACAGATACGCAGTATTTT	CASRHLRQGVHTDTQYF
TRBJ1-2	TRBV9	-	-	14	TGTGCCAGCGCGAGGGGGGGCCCTAACTATGGCTACACCTTC	CASARGGPNYGYTF
TRBJ1-5	TRBV6-1	-	-	15	TGTGCCAGCAGCTCCTCCTTCGGGATCAATCAGCCCCAGCATTTT	CASSSSFGINQPQHF
TRBJ2-2	TRBV7-2	TRBD2	-	19	TGTGCCAGCAGCTCTAAGGGGCCCGGCGGGGGGGGATCCACCGGGGAGCTGTTTTTT	CASSSKGPGGGGSTGELFF
TRBJ2-3	TRBV7-6	-	-	15	TGTGCCAGCAGCTCAACTAGGGACTTCACAGATACGCAGTATTTT	CASSSTRDFTDTQYF
TRBJ2-7	TRBV11-2	-	few	13	TGTGCCAGCAGTGAAACCTCCCTCAACGAGCAGTACTTC	CASSETSLNEQYF
TRBJ2-1	TRBV7-2	-	-	13	TGTGCCAGCAGCTCGACCCCGGACGATGAGCAGTTCTTC	CASSSTPDDEQFF
TRBJ1-2	TRBV12-3/TRBV12-4	TRBD1	-	15	TGTGCCAGCAGACCCAGCGGGACAGGCAACTATGGCTACACCTTC	CASRPSGTGNYGYTF
TRBJ2-5	TRBV7-9	-	-	15	TGTGCCAGCAGCGACCCCTGGGGGGAGTTAAAGACCCAGTACTTC	CASSDPWGELKTQYF